A single sample gave rise to the 24 T cell receptor beta chains below, sequenced in a study of cytomegalovirus exposure and HLA in healthy donors. The PCR used 60 Vbeta and 13 Jbeta primers. Sequencing was performed with immunoSEQ multiplex PCR; in TCRdb, only in-frame clones are kept and a portion is missing. The profile shows 150,000 to 200,000 clones, more than 70% of them singletons. Sequenced input: PBMCs. The receptors shown here come from a man aged 55 to 69 in good health and CMV-seronegative.

The gene calls are TRBV5-1 and TRBJ2-1; 7 nucleotides agree with TRBD2. With 0 bases clipped from V and 6 bases from J, the junction kept 9 bases outside the gene matches. The CDR3 covers 16 residues. The germline CDR1 and CDR2 sequences are SGHRS and YFSETQ. CDR3 protein: CASSLGEGMGPNEQFF. CDR3 sequence (DNA): TGCGCCAGCAGCTTGGGGGAGGGGATGGGCCCCAATGAGCAGTTCTTC.

The genes are TRBV7-2 and TRBJ2-5, with 10 positions matching TRBD2. Germline V gene lookup returns CDR1 SGHTA and CDR2 FQGNSA. Unmatched junction bases numbered 2, after V lost 2 bases and J lost 5 bases. The CDR3 loop spans 14 amino acids. The CDR3: CASSLQAGGETQYF. CDR3 in DNA: TGTGCCAGCAGCTTACAAGCGGGGGGGGAGACCCAGTACTTC.

The chain uses TRBV6-5 and TRBJ2-1, with 7 bases aligning to TRBD1. Germline V gene lookup returns CDR1 MNHEY and CDR2 SVGAGI. The CDR3 contains 13 residues. The V gene end was trimmed by 6 bases and the J gene end by 6 bases; junction bases not matched to a gene: 5. The CDR3 region has the DNA TGTGCCAGCAGGAGACAGGGTGTCAATGAGCAGTTCTTC. Translation gives CASRRQGVNEQFF.

V and J are TRBV28 and TRBJ2-5; TRBD2 matches 12 bases. The CDR3 is made up of 16 amino acids. V trimming: 3 bases; J trimming: 0 bases; junction bases outside the gene matches: 2. Germline loops: CDR1 MDHEN, CDR2 SYDVKM. CDR3 nucleotide sequence: TGTGCCAGCAGTTTCGGACTAGCGGGGTACCAAGAGACCCAGTACTTC. It codes for CASSFGLAGYQETQYF.

This clone appeared a single time. The chain uses TRBV7-2 and TRBJ2-2, with D possibly being TRBD2 (5 bases). V dropped 5 bases and J dropped 6 bases, with 10 bases sitting between them. Germline values: CDR1 SGHTA, CDR2 FQGNSA. This CDR3 is 13 amino acids long. The CDR3 nucleotides read TGTGCCAGCAGCCATGGACTTCCCGGGGAGCTGTTTTTT. This sequence encodes CASSHGLPGELFF.

This clone turned up a few times. This chain uses TRBV9 with TRBJ1-5; tentative D call: TRBD1 (6 bases). The CDR3 is made up of 15 amino acids. Trimming shortened V by 3 bases and J by 3 bases, and 13 bases separated the two germline ends. CDR1 and CDR2 from the germline V gene are SGDLS and YYNGEE. The CDR3 is CASSGIGQPNQPQHF. CDR3 sequence (DNA): TGTGCCAGCAGCGGCATTGGACAGCCCAATCAGCCCCAGCATTTT.

The gene calls are TRBV21-1 and TRBJ2-7; TRBD1 is the table's D call and was not checked against the DNA. TRBV21-1 is tagged as a pseudogene. CDR3 size: 14 residues. The CDR3 loop reads CASSSRDISYEQYF. The CDR3 nucleotides are TGTGCCAGCAGCAGCCGGGACATCTCCTACGAGCAGTACTTC.

The genes are TRBV6-4 and TRBJ1-2; D perhaps matches TRBD1 (5 bases). This CDR3 comprises 13 residues. Germline lookup yields CDR1 MRHNA and CDR2 SNTAGT. V lost 3 bases to trimming and J lost 5 bases, with 10 bases between them. The CDR3, as DNA: TGTGCCAGCAGTGAGGACAACTTTTATGGCTACACCTTC. It encodes CASSEDNFYGYTF.

DNA of the CDR3: TGTGCCAGCAGTGACCTTACTAGGCGGACCCAGTACTTC. Its protein is CASSDLTRRTQYF. The chain carries TRBV6-1 and TRBJ2-5, with D possibly being TRBD2 (5 bases). CDR1 is MNHNS, CDR2 SASEGT, per germline. The CDR3 is 13 residues long. V was pared by 3 bases and J by 7 bases, with 12 bases between.

CDR3 sequence (DNA): TGCGCCAGCAGCCCCCGACTAGCCCACAATGAGCAGTTCTTC. The encoded protein is CASSPRLAHNEQFF. The chain links TRBV5-1 to TRBJ2-1; 7 bases are shared with TRBD2. Germline V lookup: CDR1 SGHRS, CDR2 YFSETQ. V lost 4 bases and J lost 5; bases outside the gene matches: 6. The CDR3 contains 14 residues.

The rearrangement uses TRBV9 and TRBJ2-2; D is possibly TRBD1 (6 bases). The CDR3 extends over 15 amino acids. CDR1 and CDR2 (germline): SGDLS, YYNGEE. V was clipped by 4 bases and J by 6 bases, with 16 bases between them. The CDR3 region has the DNA TGTGCCAGCAGCCTTGGTCAGGGGTTTTCCGGGGAGCTGTTTTTT. Residues: CASSLGQGFSGELFF.

The chain uses TRBV19 and TRBJ2-6; 11 bases align to TRBD1. This CDR3 has 19 amino acids. Germline V gene sequence: CDR1 LNHDA, CDR2 SQIVND (reference sequence). V was pared by 5 bases and J by 0 bases, with 9 bases of the junction left unmatched. The CDR3 here is CASSRDRGGSFSGANVLTF. The DNA of the CDR3 is TGTGCCAGTAGTCGGGACAGGGGGGGAAGTTTCTCTGGGGCCAACGTCCTGACTTTC. Drawing the rest from reference TRBV19 and TRBJ2-6, the complete variable domain is DGGITQSPKYLFRKEGQNVTLSCEQNLNHDAMYWYRQDPGQGLRLIYYSQIVNDFQKGDIAEGYSVSREKKESFPLTVTSAQKNPTAFYLCASSRDRGGSFSGANVLTFGAGSRLTVL.

The rearrangement joins TRBV29-1 to TRBJ2-7, with 12 bases aligning to TRBD1. Looked up from germline, CDR1 is SQVTM and CDR2 is ANQGSEA. The CDR3 runs to 14 residues. Trimming cost V 7 bases and J 7 bases; bases outside gene matches: 11. The CDR3: CSAEGGQGAEEQYF. CDR3 in DNA: TGCAGCGCAGAGGGGGGACAGGGGGCAGAGGAGCAGTACTTC.

Details on this clone: Other DNA sequences in the sample encode the same CDR3. The chain combines TRBV20-1 with TRBJ1-1; D not certain. The CDR3 length is 11 residues. Germline CDR1 is DFQATT and CDR2 is SNEGSKA (reference sequence). V lost 6 bases and J 4 bases, leaving 9 bases between the germline ends. The CDR3 bases are TGCAGTGCACGGGGAGGCACTGAAGCTTTCTTT. Translated: CSARGGTEAFF.

As to this clone: The sample holds other DNA sequences that translate to the same CDR3. J is TRBJ1-3 and V is TRBV5-1, with 7 bases fitting TRBD1. Germline CDR1 SGHRS, CDR2 YFSETQ. This CDR3 is 16 amino acids long. The J segment lost 0 bases and the V segment lost 1 base, leaving 4 bases of the junction unmatched. CDR3 sequence: CASSLLGQHSGNTIYF. Written as DNA, the CDR3 is TGCGCCAGCAGCTTGTTGGGACAGCACTCTGGAAACACCATATATTTT.

In its sample, this clone was seen a few times. This chain connects TRBV21-1 to TRBJ2-2; the table's D call of TRBD2 was not tested on the DNA. TRBV21-1 is a pseudogene locus. The CDR3 contains 16 residues. The CDR3 loop is CASTKEGGGNTGELFF. CDR3 nucleotide sequence: TGTGCCAGCACCAAAGAGGGCGGGGGAAACACCGGGGAGCTGTTTTTT.

The chain uses TRBV6-6 and TRBJ2-5; 7 bases align to TRBD2. CDR3 length: 12 residues. Trimming at V came to 4 bases and at J to 7 bases, leaving 3 bases not matched to a gene. Germline CDR1 reads MNHNY; CDR2 reads SVGAGI (reference sequence). For the CDR3, the DNA is TGTGCCAGCAGTTTTGGGGAGGGGACCCAGTACTTC. This translates into CASSFGEGTQYF.

This sequence joins TRBV4-3 and TRBJ2-7, with D tentatively TRBD2 (5 bases). V gave up 3 bases and J gave up 6 bases, with 15 bases separating them. Germline CDR1 reads LGHNA; CDR2 reads YSLEER. The CDR3 totals 14 residues. CDR3 coding DNA: TGCGCCAGCAGCCAGGGTAGGGAGCGTGGCGAGCAGTACTTC. Its protein product is CASSQGRERGEQYF.

The chain carries TRBV19 and TRBJ2-7; 9 bases are a match to TRBD1. V trimming: 3 bases; J trimming: 3 bases; junction bases outside the gene matches: 6. The CDR3 extends over 15 amino acids. Germline CDR1 is LNHDA and CDR2 is SQIVND (reference sequence). As DNA, the CDR3 is TGTGCCAGTAGTATTATTATGGGACAGGGCTACGAGCAGTACTTC. This codes for CASSIIMGQGYEQYF.

This clone was recorded a few times. The chain couples TRBV5-4 to TRBJ2-5; TRBD1 matches at 9 bases. Looked up from germline, CDR1 is SGHNT and CDR2 is YYREEE (reference sequence). The ends lost 5 bases at V and 5 bases at J; junction bases unmatched: 7. CDR3 length: 14 residues. The CDR3 protein is CASSKQGAGETQYF. The CDR3 nucleotides read TGTGCCAGCAGTAAACAGGGGGCCGGGGAGACCCAGTACTTC.

The V and J genes are TRBV19 and TRBJ1-4, with 10 positions matching TRBD1. Trimming took 5 bases from V and 5 from J; bases not matched to a gene: 8. This CDR3 has 16 amino acids. Germline V lookup: CDR1 LNHDA, CDR2 SQIVND (reference sequence). The CDR3 sequence is CASSALKGQGNEKLFF. CDR3 DNA sequence: TGTGCCAGTAGTGCCTTGAAGGGACAGGGGAATGAAAAACTGTTTTTT.

The chain employs TRBV19 and TRBJ1-5, with 8 bases identical to TRBD1. Trimming at V came to 4 bases and at J to 0 bases, leaving 5 bases not matched to a gene. Per germline, CDR1 LNHDA and CDR2 SQIVND (reference sequence). The CDR3 loop spans 16 amino acids. The CDR3 nucleotides are TGTGCCAGTAGTACCCGGACAGGGTATAGCAATCAGCCCCAGCATTTT. It yields the protein CASSTRTGYSNQPQHF.

This chain joins TRBV7-9 and TRBJ2-3; 14 bases are shared with TRBD2. Per germline, CDR1 SEHNR and CDR2 FQNEAQ (reference sequence). This CDR3 is built from 16 residues. V shed 4 bases, J shed 6 bases, and the junction held 6 bases outside the gene matches. CDR3 coding DNA: TGTGCCAGCAGCTCCGGGACTAGCGGGAGTCGGGATACGCAGTATTTT. This encodes CASSSGTSGSRDTQYF.

V gene TRBV27 combines with J gene TRBJ2-6, with a weak D call TRBD1 (5 bases). Germline assignment: CDR1 MNHEY and CDR2 SMNVEV (reference sequence). V was clipped by 8 bases and J by 3 bases, with 23 bases between them. This CDR3 has 18 residues. In DNA, the CDR3 is TGTGCCAGCGGAATTGCGACAGAGAGCTTTTTTGGGGCCAACGTCCTGACTTTC. Encoded protein: CASGIATESFFGANVLTF.